Here is one T cell receptor (beta chain) with its context. Its target is not known. The data were taken from a study of shared clonotypes between healthy human individuals. Overall study context: Ranging from 18 to 49 in age, donors were two women and a few men. Per donor, three plates held CD4 naive cells, three held CD4 memory, two held CD8 naive and one held CD8 memory.

Genomic DNA (from each subset) was split evenly across several immunoSEQ plates. Clones were read by immunoSEQ multiplex PCR, and TCRdb kept only the in-frame ones, dropping some. The sample includes hundreds of thousands of clones, more than 70% seen only once; the top ten take around 2%. This CDR3 spans 13 amino acids. Germline assignment: CDR1 GTSNPN and CDR2 SVGIG (reference sequence). The ends were cut back, 4 bases at V and 0 bases at J, with 10 bases in the middle. Points from the study as a whole: Only blood samples were collected, and tissue repertoires likely differ.

The origin of this receptor is a woman aged 25-40 years in good health. The sequenced material came from memory CD4+ T cells sorted from blood. Subset meaning: CD45RA-negative fraction. V gene TRBV30 combines with J gene TRBJ2-7; D is unresolved. The chain's CDR3 is CAWTNPPSYEQYF. In nucleotides, the CDR3 is TGTGCCTGGACCAACCCCCCCTCCTACGAGCAGTACTTC.